The 8 T cell receptor beta chains below come from one sample, sequenced in a study of blood T cell repertoires in COVID-19. The repertoire was sequenced with immunoSEQ multiplex PCR; TCRdb's copy has only in-frame clones and lacks some. The sample consists of under 200,000 clones, around 90% of them appearing once. The sample comprised peripheral blood. These receptors all stem from a man aged 55 to 70 with acute or convalescent COVID-19.

The J gene is TRBJ2-7, the V gene TRBV5-1; D unclear. The V end was cut by 2 bases, the J end by 0 bases, with 6 bases between. In germline, CDR1 is SGHRS, CDR2 YFSETQ. This CDR3 spans 13 amino acids. The CDR3 protein is CASSLRSSYEQYV. The CDR3 bases are TGCGCCAGCAGCTTACGGAGCTCCTACGAGCAGTACGTC.

Points on this clone: Other DNA sequences in this specimen translate into the identical CDR3. The V and J genes are TRBV9 and TRBJ1-2; 7 positions agree with TRBD1. V lost 0 bases, J lost 4 bases, and 3 bases stayed unmatched. Germline V lookup: CDR1 SGDLS, CDR2 YYNGEE. The CDR3 is 14 amino acids. CDR3 amino acids: CASSVGQGPYGYTF. CDR3 nucleotide sequence: TGTGCCAGCAGCGTAGGACAGGGACCCTATGGCTACACCTTC. Together with reference TRBV9 and TRBJ1-2, the CDR3 gives the full variable domain: DSGVTQTPKHLITATGQRVTLRCSPRSGDLSVYWYQQSLDQGLQFLIQYYNGEERAKGNILERFSAQQFPDLHSELNLSSLELGDSALYFCASSVGQGPYGYTFGSGTRLTVV.

The chain uses TRBV27 and TRBJ1-5; 7 bases agree with TRBD1. Germline V lookup: CDR1 MNHEY, CDR2 SMNVEV (reference sequence). V gave up 7 bases and J gave up 5 bases; unmatched junction bases: 5. The CDR3 totals 13 residues. The CDR3 DNA sequence: TGTGCCAGCATGACAGGGCCGCATCAGCCCCAGCATTTT. This codes for CASMTGPHQPQHF.

This chain links TRBV21-1 with TRBJ1-5; the table assigns TRBD1, which was not confirmed against the DNA. TRBV21-1 is designated a pseudogene. This CDR3 contains 22 residues. CDR3 loop: CASSKDTGVPKNCSYSNQPQHF. In DNA form, the CDR3 reads TGTGCCAGCAGCAAAGATACAGGGGTCCCTAAAAATTGTTCTTATAGCAATCAGCCCCAGCATTTT.

This clone was seen only once. The V and J genes are TRBV9 and TRBJ2-5, with TRBD1 as a possible D gene (6 bases). CDR3 length: 15 residues. Trimming shortened V by 2 bases and J by 2 bases, and 13 bases separated the two germline ends. Looked up from germline, CDR1 is SGDLS and CDR2 is YYNGEE. CDR3: CASSVSGTTQETQYF. CDR3 nucleotide sequence: TGTGCCAGCAGCGTCTCCGGGACAACACAAGAGACCCAGTACTTC.

The J gene is TRBJ2-7, the V gene TRBV9; D not certain. The CDR3 runs 13 residues. V gave up 0 bases and J gave up 7 bases, with 11 bases separating them. CDR1 is SGDLS and CDR2 is YYNGEE in the germline V gene. For the CDR3, the DNA is TGTGCCAGCAGCGTAGCGTCCCTCTCGGAGCAGTACTTC. Its protein is CASSVASLSEQYF.

This sequence joins TRBV30 and TRBJ1-1; D perhaps matches TRBD1 (6 bases). V lost 5 bases, J lost 0 bases, and 13 bases lay in between. The CDR3 has 14 amino acids. Germline CDR1 reads GTSNPN; CDR2 reads SVGIG (reference sequence). The CDR3 nucleotides read TGTGCCTGGGGTGCCGGGACACTGAACACTGAAGCTTTCTTT. Protein: CAWGAGTLNTEAFF. The full variable domain, completed using reference TRBV30 and TRBJ1-1, is SQTIHQWPATLVQPVGSPLSLECTVEGTSNPNLYWYRQAAGRGLQLLFYSVGIGQISSEVPQNLSASRPQDRQFILSSKKLLLSDSGFYLCAWGAGTLNTEAFFGQGTRLTVV.

The rearrangement uses TRBV27 and TRBJ1-2, with TRBD1 identical over 9 bases. CDR1 MNHEY and CDR2 SMNVEV come from the germline V gene (reference sequence). The V segment lost 3 bases and the J segment 3 bases; nucleotides outside the gene matches: 5. The CDR3 has 15 amino acids. The CDR3 loop reads CASSFGTGPYYGYTF. For the CDR3, the DNA is TGTGCCAGCAGTTTCGGGACAGGGCCCTACTATGGCTACACCTTC.